This TCR beta chain was documented in a study of shared clonotypes between healthy human individuals. Overall study context: For every donor, three CD4 naive, three CD4 memory, two CD8 naive and one CD8 memory plates were used.

CDR3 length: 14 amino acids. Germline V gene data show CDR1 as SNHLY and CDR2 as FYNNEI. The V end lost 6 bases, the J end lost 6 bases, and 14 bases lay between the germline ends. A word on this clone: The antigen is not known.

Study-wide points: As a rule, naive subsets had a larger estimated richness than memory subsets. Clonotype sharing across donors was expected to vary with sequencing depth. Only a few donors were included, so the genetic and exposure-history diversity represented was limited.

Generated by immunoSEQ multiplex PCR, the TCRdb table keeps only in-frame clones and is missing some. The data hold millions of clones, with around 90% observed a single time. The gene calls are TRBV2 and TRBJ2-2; D not certain. The material sequenced was naive CD4+ T cells sorted from blood. Stated subset: CD45RA+ positively selected. The clonotype was recovered from a man aged 18 to 29 in good health. The chain's CDR3 is CASSGNPRSGELFF. In nucleotides, the CDR3 is TGTGCCAGCAGCGGAAACCCTCGTTCCGGGGAGCTGTTTTTT.